This TCR beta chain was found in a study of vaccination effects on CD4 cells after COVID-19. Study as a whole: Researchers reported culturing over 1.5 million PBMC in each well, adding 8 to 10 IU/ml IL-2 and roughly 10 ug/ml peptides. Findings of the study overall: Clones arising from infection and from vaccination showed marked clonal contraction late after vaccination.

Only in-frame clones appear in the TCRdb table, and some are missing; sequencing was by immunoSEQ multiplex PCR. This table holds around 40,000 clones, around 63% found once. After removal of 1 base from V and 4 bases from J, the junction contained 4 bases not matched to a gene. The germline gives CDR1 SGHRS, CDR2 YFSETQ. This CDR3 has 14 amino acids. Subsequent to roughly 9 days of culture, CD4+ T cells were isolated. Concerning this clone itself: Its specificity is unknown.

The clonotype comes from a human donor who received a COVID-19 vaccine. The sample in question was CD4+ T cells from PBMCs cultured without peptide, obtained before COVID-19 vaccination. The chain uses TRBV5-1 and TRBJ2-5; 7 bases fit TRBD2. CDR3 nucleotide sequence: TGCGCCAGCAGCTTGACGGGAGGTCGAGAGACCCAGTACTTC. This encodes CASSLTGGRETQYF.